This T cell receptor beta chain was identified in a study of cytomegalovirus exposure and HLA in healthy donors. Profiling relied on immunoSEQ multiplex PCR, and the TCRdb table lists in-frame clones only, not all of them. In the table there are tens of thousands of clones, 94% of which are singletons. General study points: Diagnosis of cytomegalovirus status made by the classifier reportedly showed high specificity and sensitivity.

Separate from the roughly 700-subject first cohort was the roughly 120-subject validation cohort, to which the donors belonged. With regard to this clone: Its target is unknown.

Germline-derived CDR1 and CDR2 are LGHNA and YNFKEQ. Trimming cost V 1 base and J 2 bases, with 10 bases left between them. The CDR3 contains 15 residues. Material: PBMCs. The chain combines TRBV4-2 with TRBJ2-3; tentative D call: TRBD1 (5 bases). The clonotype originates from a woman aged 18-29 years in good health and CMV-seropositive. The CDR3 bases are TGTGCCAGCAGCCAAGTGGGGCGGTACACAGATACGCAGTATTTT. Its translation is CASSQVGRYTDTQYF.